This T cell receptor beta chain was obtained from a study of T cell repertoires in cytomegalovirus infection. This clonotype was picked up a small number of times. One entry per CDR3 protein, called by TCRdb with MiXCR from the reads. Of approximately 250,000 distinct CDR3 sequences listed, 22% are singletons. Trimming shortened V by 3 bases and J by 6 bases, and 14 bases separated the two germline ends. This CDR3 is built from 15 residues. CDR1 and CDR2 from the germline V gene are SEHNR and FQNEAQ (reference sequence). This sequence joins TRBV7-9 and TRBJ1-4; weak D call: TRBD1 (5 bases). The sample taken for sequencing was CD8+ T cells from PBMCs. This clonotype was obtained from a human donor in good health (CMV status not recorded). Some clones in this sample may be carry-over from other donors' samples. The DNA of the CDR3 is TGTGCCAGCAGCTTCTCTTACCAAGGGGATGAAAAACTGTTTTTT. Residues: CASSFSYQGDEKLFF.